These 24 T cell receptor beta chains were all obtained from the same sample, sequenced in a study of T cells in Graves' hyperthyroidism and ophthalmopathy. What was amplified from RNA transcripts were TCR beta CDR3 regions. The HTBI primer set served for first-round RT-PCR of the TCR CDR3. MiXCR was run by TCRdb on the multiplex PCR reads, yielding one entry per CDR3 protein. This sample has 300,000 to 450,000 distinct CDR3 sequences; around 20% occur once, and the top ten carry around two fifths. The source material was blood. The receptors here all came from a man aged 18 to 29 with Graves' ophthalmopathy.

This clonotype has just a few counts. This chain connects TRBV6-5 to TRBJ2-1; TRBD1 might be the D (5 bases). The V gene lost 2 bases and the J gene lost 4 bases, with 12 bases spanning the gap. This CDR3 has 15 residues. Germline CDR1 and CDR2: MNHEY and SVGAGI. The CDR3: CASSYETAVYNEQFF. In DNA, the CDR3 is TGTGCCAGCAGTTACGAGACAGCAGTTTACAATGAGCAGTTCTTC.

This clonotype was observed at least ten times. The chain has TRBV27 and TRBJ2-3, with 10 bases that match TRBD2. The length of the CDR3 is 15 residues. CDR1 and CDR2 from the germline V gene are MNHEY and SMNVEV (reference sequence). J gave up 4 bases and V 3 bases, and 4 bases lay outside the gene matches. DNA of the CDR3: TGTGCCAGCAGTTTCCGACTAGCGGGTTCAGATACGCAGTATTTT. Its translation is CASSFRLAGSDTQYF.

This clonotype was counted a few times. The chain employs TRBV6-1 and TRBJ1-5, with 7 positions matching TRBD1. Germline CDR1 and CDR2: MNHNS and SASEGT. J gave up 6 bases and V 5 bases, and 10 bases lay outside the gene matches. This CDR3 comprises 15 residues. The CDR3 region has the DNA TGTGCCAGCAGTAAACGGACAGGAGGTGGTCAGCCCCAGCATTTT. This gives the protein CASSKRTGGGQPQHF.

This clonotype was seen only a few times. The chain combines TRBV9 with TRBJ2-1; D gene unclear. Trimming stripped 2 bases from V and 7 bases from J, with 10 bases between. Germline values: CDR1 SGDLS, CDR2 YYNGEE. CDR3 length: 13 residues. The CDR3, as DNA: TGTGCCAGCAGCGTGAGTACTTATAATGAGCAGTTCTTC. As protein: CASSVSTYNEQFF.

This clonotype was seen a few times. The chain uses TRBV10-3 and TRBJ2-5, with D uncertain. CDR1 and CDR2 from the germline V gene are ENHRY and SYGVKD. Trimming left V 6 bases short and J 5 bases short, with 10 bases between. The length of the CDR3 is 12 residues. CDR3 bases: TGTGCCATCAGAGACCGGTTGGAGACCCAGTACTTC. Translation gives CAIRDRLETQYF.

This clonotype turned up a few times. The J gene is TRBJ2-2, the V gene TRBV6-1; TRBD1 or TRBD2 may be the D gene (7 bases each). Per the germline V gene, CDR1 is MNHNS and CDR2 is SASEGT. Between the trimmed V and J ends, which lost 0 bases and 7 bases, there was a span of 21 bases. The CDR3 spans 18 residues. The CDR3 DNA sequence: TGTGCCAGCAGTGAAGCAGGGAGGGGGCTCCCTACCGACGGGGAGCTGTTTTTT. Its protein is CASSEAGRGLPTDGELFF.

This clonotype was seen repeatedly, ten times or more. The chain links TRBV6-2 or TRBV6-3 to TRBJ2-1; 13 nucleotides line up with TRBD2. The CDR3 runs 20 residues. Trimming removed 6 bases from V and 0 bases from J; junction bases left unmatched: 14. Germline-derived CDR1 and CDR2 are MNHEY and SVGEGT. CDR3 protein: CASSLWTSGGLISSYNEQFF. DNA for the CDR3: TGTGCCAGCAGCCTTTGGACTAGCGGGGGCCTTATAAGCTCCTACAATGAGCAGTTCTTC.

This clonotype was observed many times. This chain connects TRBV19 to TRBJ1-1; 12 bases are shared with TRBD1. This CDR3 contains 18 residues. With 3 bases clipped from V and 0 bases from J, the junction kept 8 bases outside the gene matches. Per germline, CDR1 LNHDA and CDR2 SQIVND (reference sequence). The CDR3 here is CASSMGTGGYGMNTEAFF. The DNA of the CDR3 is TGTGCCAGTAGTATGGGGACAGGGGGCTATGGAATGAACACTGAAGCTTTCTTT.

This clonotype occurred many times. The rearrangement joins TRBV28 to TRBJ1-5, with TRBD1 matching 8 bases. The CDR3 is 16 residues long. Germline V gene sequence: CDR1 MDHEN, CDR2 SYDVKM. Losses at the gene ends were 10 bases for V and 0 bases for J; bases not matched to a gene: 11. CDR3 DNA sequence: TGTGCCACCCTAGGGGGACAGGTCTATAGCAATCAGCCCCAGCATTTT. This codes for CATLGGQVYSNQPQHF.

This clonotype was observed at least ten times. The CDR3 DNA sequence: TGTGCCAGCAGTGCGACCAGGGAGGGCCTCACTGAAGCTTTCTTT. As protein: CASSATREGLTEAFF. V gene TRBV6-1 combines with J gene TRBJ1-1, with a possible D match to TRBD1 (5 bases). Germline CDR1 and CDR2: MNHNS and SASEGT. The CDR3 spans 15 residues. The germline V and J ends were trimmed by 4 bases and 4 bases, with 16 bases remaining between them.

This clonotype was detected a few times. The V gene is TRBV6-1, the J gene TRBJ1-4; 8 bases are a match to TRBD1. The ends lost 5 bases at V and 4 bases at J; junction bases unmatched: 3. Germline loops: CDR1 MNHNS, CDR2 SASEGT. The CDR3 extends over 14 amino acids. The CDR3 coding sequence is TGTGCCAGCAGTAGACAGGGGTATAATGAAAAACTGTTTTTT. It codes for CASSRQGYNEKLFF.

This clonotype was picked up a small number of times. DNA for the CDR3: TGCAGCGTTGAAGATTTTTGGGCGGGGACAGGGGGCTACAATGAGCAGTTCTTC. Translation: CSVEDFWAGTGGYNEQFF. The chain combines TRBV29-1 with TRBJ2-1; 11 bases fit TRBD1. The trim removed 0 bases at V and 3 bases at J, leaving 10 bases unmatched. Germline V gives CDR1 SQVTM, CDR2 ANQGSEA. The CDR3 runs to 18 residues.

This clonotype was detected many times. V gene TRBV28 combines with J gene TRBJ2-5, with D unclear. Trimming left V 6 bases short and J 0 bases short, with 14 bases between. Germline CDR1 and CDR2: MDHEN and SYDVKM. This CDR3 has 15 amino acids. CDR3 loop: CASSPTGAYQETQYF. CDR3 sequence (DNA): TGTGCCAGCAGCCCCACGGGCGCGTACCAAGAGACCCAGTACTTC.

In its sample, this clonotype was seen many times. The V call is TRBV27, the J call TRBJ1-1, with D uncertain. Germline CDR1 MNHEY, CDR2 SMNVEV (reference sequence). The V end was cut by 5 bases, the J end by 2 bases, with 15 bases between. The CDR3 has 15 amino acids. As DNA, the CDR3 is TGTGCCAGCAGTCCGCCCAGGAAACTTAACACTGAAGCTTTCTTT. Translating gives CASSPPRKLNTEAFF.

This clonotype was seen ten or more times. J is TRBJ2-3 and V is TRBV20-1; possible D gene TRBD2, 6 bases. CDR1 and CDR2 (germline): DFQATT, SNEGSKA (reference sequence). V shed 2 bases and J shed 1 base, with 13 bases lying between them. This CDR3 comprises 15 residues. The CDR3 spells CSARPGLSGTDTQYF. The CDR3 bases are TGCAGTGCTAGACCGGGACTCTCAGGCACAGATACGCAGTATTTT.

The CDR3 region is CASMVGGHTQYF. The CDR3, as DNA: TGTGCCAGCATGGTTGGAGGACATACGCAGTATTTT. This chain joins TRBV2 and TRBJ2-3, with TRBD2 as a possible D gene (5 bases). The CDR3 has 12 residues. V lost 7 bases and J 7 bases, leaving 12 bases between the germline ends. Germline CDR1 and CDR2: SNHLY and FYNNEI.

This clonotype was observed at least ten times. The rearrangement links TRBV28 to TRBJ1-4, with D possibly TRBD1 on 5 matching bases. The V and J ends lost 6 bases and 10 bases respectively, with 18 bases between them. Germline CDR1 and CDR2: MDHEN and SYDVKM. The CDR3 covers 14 residues. The CDR3 sequence is CASSPSWDRGKLFF. The CDR3 DNA is TGTGCCAGCAGCCCTTCCTGGGATAGGGGAAAACTGTTTTTT.

A few counts support this clonotype. The V and J genes are TRBV3-1 and TRBJ2-7; 14 nucleotides align to TRBD2. Trimming cost V 4 bases and J 7 bases; bases outside gene matches: 12. Germline V gene sequence: CDR1 LGHDT, CDR2 YNNKEL (reference sequence). CDR3 length: 17 amino acids. This CDR3 reads CASSPTSGGASADEQYF. The CDR3 bases are TGTGCCAGCAGCCCGACTAGCGGGGGGGCCTCAGCGGATGAGCAGTACTTC.

The chain carries TRBV28 and TRBJ1-1; D is possibly TRBD1 (5 bases). The germline V gene has CDR1 MDHEN and CDR2 SYDVKM. Trimming left V 7 bases short and J 0 bases short, with 15 bases between. This CDR3 region has 15 residues. CDR3 nucleotides: TGTGCCAGCAACCCAAGCGGGACTATGAACACTGAAGCTTTCTTT. This gives the protein CASNPSGTMNTEAFF. The whole variable domain, remainder taken from reference TRBV28 and TRBJ1-1, is DVKVTQSSRYLVKRTGEKVFLECVQDMDHENMFWYRQDPGLGLRLIYFSYDVKMKEKGDIPEGYSVSREKKERFSLILESASTNQTSMYLCASNPSGTMNTEAFFGQGTRLTVV.

This clonotype has at least ten counts. The V gene is TRBV2, the J gene TRBJ1-3; 8 bases are a match to TRBD1. Germline-derived CDR1 and CDR2 are SNHLY and FYNNEI. The CDR3 runs to 14 residues. Unmatched junction bases numbered 6, after V lost 7 bases and J lost 4 bases. The CDR3, as DNA: TGTGCCAGCAATTCGGACAGGGCAGGAAACACCATATATTTT. Translation gives CASNSDRAGNTIYF.

This clonotype has only a few counts. The V gene is TRBV29-1, the J gene TRBJ2-1; D tentatively fits TRBD1 or TRBD2 (6 bases each). CDR1 and CDR2 from the germline V gene are SQVTM and ANQGSEA. CDR3 length equals 16 residues. Trimming left V 3 bases short and J 4 bases short, with 19 bases between. CDR3 coding DNA: TGCAGCGTTGACCAACGACACACGGGGGCATACAATGAGCAGTTCTTC. Residues: CSVDQRHTGAYNEQFF.

V usage is TRBV27 and J usage is TRBJ1-1; D call uncertain. Deletions cut 7 bases from V and 1 base from J, with 10 bases between. The germline CDR1 and CDR2 sequences are MNHEY and SMNVEV (reference sequence). The CDR3 runs to 13 residues. The CDR3 bases are TGTGCCAGCACCCCGGACGGGAACACTGAAGCTTTCTTT. Its protein is CASTPDGNTEAFF.

This clonotype was seen a single time. An end of the junction differs from the germline gene, which may be a read error. The chain uses TRBV7-3 and TRBJ2-7; 7 positions agree with TRBD2. Germline CDR1 SGHTA, CDR2 FQGTGA. CDR3 length: 13 residues. This CDR3 is CASSLGGGSEQYF. In nucleotides, the CDR3 is TGCGCCAGCAGCTTGGGGGGGGGGTCCGAGCAGTACTTC.

This clonotype was picked up a small number of times. The junction and the germline gene differ at one end; a read error may be behind it. CDR3 coding DNA: TGTGCCAGTAGGGGCGGACAGATGAACACTGAAGCCTTCTTT. This gives the protein CASRGGQMNTEAFF. This chain joins TRBV19 and TRBJ1-1; D might be TRBD1 (6 bases). CDR1 and CDR2 from the germline V gene are LNHDA and SQIVND (reference sequence). The CDR3 is 14 residues long. The full variable domain, in which reference TRBV19 and TRBJ1-1 provide the parts outside the CDR3, is DGGITQSPKYLFRKEGQNVTLSCEQNLNHDAMYWYRQDPGQGLRLIYYSQIVNDFQKGDIAEGYSVSREKKESFPLTVTSAQKNPTAFYLCASRGGQMNTEAFFGQGTRLTVV.